The 30 T cell receptor beta chains given below trace back to one sample, sequenced in a study of Ad26.COV2.S vaccination and SARS-CoV-2 variants. The assay was immunoSEQ multiplex PCR, and TCRdb's table has in-frame clones only and misses some. The sample consists of hundreds of thousands of clones, about 90% of them appearing once. Treatment reported: roughly 20 received Ad26.COV2.S at low or high dose, single or two shots; a few received placebo; per-sample allocation not given. Material that was analyzed had been drawn on day 63 after the first vaccine or placebo injection. The specimen comprised peripheral blood, sampled in a trial of Ad26.COV2.S vaccine versus placebo. These receptors came from a person between 18 and 65 years old who received the Ad26.COV2.S COVID-19 vaccine or a placebo.

V usage is TRBV5-6 and J usage is TRBJ2-7, with 7 bases lining up with TRBD2. The CDR3 loop spans 17 amino acids. Germline V CDR1 and CDR2: SGHDT, YYEEEE. The junction had 17 bases not matched to a gene; V was cut back by 4 bases and J by 4 bases. The CDR3 is CASSLGLGSPPLYEQYF. The CDR3, as DNA: TGTGCCAGCAGCCTAGGACTAGGATCCCCCCCGCTTTACGAGCAGTACTTC.

In its sample, this clone was seen a few times. The chain carries TRBV3-1 (or the pseudogene TRBV3-2) and TRBJ1-4, with 7 positions matching TRBD1. Germline-derived CDR1 and CDR2 are LGHDT and YNNKEL (reference sequence). CDR3 length: 14 residues. J was trimmed by 6 bases and V by 3 bases; bases with no gene match: 4. The CDR3 nucleotides read TGTGCCAGCAGCCATGCCGGGACAGATGAAAAACTGTTTTTT. Amino acid sequence: CASSHAGTDEKLFF.

The J gene is TRBJ1-2, the V gene TRBV29-1; no definite D call. The CDR3 is 14 amino acids. Trimming cost V 3 bases and J 4 bases, with 15 bases left between them. CDR1 SQVTM and CDR2 ANQGSEA come from the germline V gene. The chain's CDR3 is CSVDAARPLYGYTF. CDR3 nucleotide sequence: TGCAGCGTTGATGCGGCGCGGCCCCTCTATGGCTACACCTTC.

On this clone itself: Additional DNA sequences in this sample encode the identical CDR3. The rearrangement joins TRBV12-3 or TRBV12-4 to TRBJ1-2; 11 bases map to TRBD1. The trim removed 6 bases at V and 11 bases at J, leaving 2 bases unmatched. The CDR3 is 11 amino acids. In DNA, the CDR3 is TGTGCCAGCAGGGGGACAGGGGGTTACACCTTC. Residues: CASRGTGGYTF.

The V call is TRBV4-2, the J call TRBJ2-5, with 13 bases fitting TRBD2. The CDR3 consists of 20 residues. Germline CDR1 is LGHNA and CDR2 is YNFKEQ. Trimming at V came to 0 bases and at J to 5 bases, leaving 15 bases not matched to a gene. Here the CDR3 reads CASSQDQSGTSGKGRETQYF. CDR3 sequence (DNA): TGTGCCAGCAGCCAAGACCAGTCGGGGACTAGCGGGAAGGGTCGGGAGACCCAGTACTTC.

The genes are TRBV7-2 and TRBJ2-7; 9 positions match TRBD2. CDR1 and CDR2 (germline): SGHTA, FQGNSA. V trimming: 0 bases; J trimming: 1 base; junction bases outside the gene matches: 10. The CDR3 is 18 residues long. The CDR3 spells CASSLAVGPSGVSYEQYF. The CDR3 nucleotides are TGTGCCAGCAGCTTAGCGGTTGGGCCTAGCGGGGTTTCCTACGAGCAGTACTTC.

The rearrangement joins TRBV9 to TRBJ1-1, with 7 bases aligning to TRBD1. Germline loops: CDR1 SGDLS, CDR2 YYNGEE. The CDR3 has 15 residues. Trimming removed 4 bases from V and 0 bases from J; junction bases left unmatched: 6. The CDR3 loop is CASSIDRDMNTEAFF. Here the CDR3 DNA reads TGTGCCAGCAGCATCGACAGGGACATGAACACTGAAGCTTTCTTT. The entire variable domain, with the rest obtained from reference TRBV9 and TRBJ1-1, is as follows: DSGVTQTPKHLITATGQRVTLRCSPRSGDLSVYWYQQSLDQGLQFLIQYYNGEERAKGNILERFSAQQFPDLHSELNLSSLELGDSALYFCASSIDRDMNTEAFFGQGTRLTVV.

This chain uses TRBV30 with TRBJ1-4; D gene unclear. The CDR3 contains 19 residues. Per germline, CDR1 GTSNPN and CDR2 SVGIG (reference sequence). The ends were cut back, 4 bases at V and 4 bases at J, with 28 bases in the middle. The CDR3 region has the DNA TGTGCCTGGAATCCCGGGTTATTAGGCTTTGCGTCCAATAATGAAAAACTGTTTTTT. Encoded protein: CAWNPGLLGFASNNEKLFF.

The V and J genes are TRBV24-1 and TRBJ1-5; 7 bases fit TRBD1. Germline lookup yields CDR1 KGHDR and CDR2 SFDVKD. The junction had 7 bases not matched to a gene; V was cut back by 3 bases and J by 3 bases. The CDR3 covers 16 residues. CDR3 region: CATSDPRQGLNQPQHF. The CDR3, as DNA: TGTGCCACCAGTGATCCCAGACAGGGACTCAATCAGCCCCAGCATTTT.

As DNA, the CDR3 is TGTGCCAGTAGTAGGAGGACGGGGAGGACTGAAGCTTTCTTT. Protein sequence: CASSRRTGRTEAFF. The chain combines TRBV19 with TRBJ1-1; no clear D. The CDR3 length is 14 residues. V was shortened by 4 bases and J by 5 bases, with 14 bases between the two germline ends. Germline values: CDR1 LNHDA, CDR2 SQIVND (reference sequence).

The chain links TRBV5-1 to TRBJ2-1; the D gene is possibly TRBD1 (7 bases). There are 14 residues in the CDR3. The V gene's germline CDR1 is SGHRS and CDR2 YFSETQ. V shed 3 bases and J shed 6 bases, with 13 bases lying between them. CDR3 in DNA: TGCGCCAGCAGCTGGACAGGAGGGGTCAATGAGCAGTTCTTC. Its translation: CASSWTGGVNEQFF.

The chain carries TRBV9 and TRBJ2-5; D uncertain. With 0 bases removed from V and 0 bases from J, the gap between germline ends came to 9 bases. This CDR3 comprises 15 residues. The germline V gene has CDR1 SGDLS and CDR2 YYNGEE. The CDR3 DNA is TGTGCCAGCAGCGTAGGTCGTGGGTACCAAGAGACCCAGTACTTC. Translating it yields CASSVGRGYQETQYF.

The chain joins TRBV27 to TRBJ2-1; the match to TRBD2 covers 7 bases. The V gene end was trimmed by 8 bases and the J gene end by 15 bases; junction bases not matched to a gene: 10. Germline CDR1 reads MNHEY; CDR2 reads SMNVEV (reference sequence). The CDR3 extends over 11 amino acids. The CDR3 sequence: CASLKAGTLFF. The CDR3, as DNA: TGTGCCAGCCTCAAAGCGGGGACCCTGTTCTTC.

The V call is TRBV13, the J call TRBJ2-7, with a tentative D call TRBD1 (5 bases). Germline V lookup: CDR1 PRHDT, CDR2 FYEKMQ (reference sequence). The length of the CDR3 is 15 residues. The V end lost 0 bases, the J end lost 2 bases, and 11 bases lay between the germline ends. CDR3 sequence (DNA): TGTGCCAGCAGCTTAGGGTTCGGCAGGGCCTACGAGCAGTACTTC. Its protein is CASSLGFGRAYEQYF.

This clone was seen just once. This chain joins TRBV30 and TRBJ2-1; 9 bases are shared with TRBD2. Germline-derived CDR1 and CDR2 are GTSNPN and SVGIG (reference sequence). This CDR3 is 14 amino acids long. The chain's CDR3 is CAQAPGLAPTEQFF. DNA for the CDR3: TGTGCGCAAGCCCCGGGACTAGCCCCCACTGAGCAGTTCTTC.

CDR3 sequence: CAWTRMGYEQFF. CDR3 bases: TGTGCCTGGACCCGGATGGGGTATGAGCAGTTCTTC. The chain has TRBV30 and TRBJ2-1; no clear D gene. Germline loops: CDR1 GTSNPN, CDR2 SVGIG (reference sequence). V lost 4 bases and J 8 bases, leaving 12 bases between the germline ends. CDR3 length: 12 residues.

The chain has TRBV3-1 (or the pseudogene TRBV3-2) and TRBJ1-3, with TRBD1 as a possible D gene (6 bases). V dropped 3 bases and J dropped 1 base, with 28 bases sitting between them. Germline V gives CDR1 LGHDT, CDR2 YNNKEL (reference sequence). CDR3 length: 21 residues. The CDR3 DNA sequence: TGTGCCAGCAGCCAGTCTTACTCGGGACATTACGTCTCTCTTTCTGGAAACACCATATATTTT. This codes for CASSQSYSGHYVSLSGNTIYF.

The chain combines TRBV4-1 with TRBJ1-2; D remains unclear. Germline CDR1 and CDR2: MGHRA and YSYEKL. V was shortened by 2 bases and J by 4 bases, with 11 bases between the two germline ends. The CDR3 contains 14 residues. The CDR3 DNA is TGCGCCAGCAGCCAATCCCTCGAGGGCTATGGCTACACCTTC. This codes for CASSQSLEGYGYTF.

The sample holds a few counts of this clone. The CDR3 DNA follows: TGCGCCAGCAGCCAACGGCAGCCTAATTCACCCCTCCACTTT. This translates into CASSQRQPNSPLHF. The gene calls are TRBV5-1 and TRBJ1-6; D remains ambiguous. This CDR3 spans 14 amino acids. The germline gives CDR1 SGHRS, CDR2 YFSETQ. With 4 bases removed from V and 6 bases from J, the gap between germline ends came to 11 bases. Looking up the rest from reference TRBV5-1 and TRBJ1-6 gives the full variable domain: KAGVTQTPRYLIKTRGQQVTLSCSPISGHRSVSWYQQTPGQGLQFLFEYFSETQRNKGNFPGRFSGRQFSNSRSEMNVSTLELGDSALYLCASSQRQPNSPLHFGNGTRLTVT.

About this clone: Other nucleotide sequences in the sample specify the same CDR3. V usage is TRBV7-9 and J usage is TRBJ2-7, with a possible D match to TRBD1 (6 bases). The CDR3 has 13 amino acids. The V gene's germline CDR1 is SEHNR and CDR2 FQNEAQ (reference sequence). With 5 bases removed from V and 3 bases from J, the gap between germline ends came to 11 bases. The CDR3 coding sequence is TGTGCCAGCAGCCTCGGACAGTTCTACGAGCAGTACTTC. It is translated as CASSLGQFYEQYF.

The chain combines TRBV2 with TRBJ2-5, with D possibly matching TRBD2 (6 bases). The germline V gene has CDR1 SNHLY and CDR2 FYNNEI. The CDR3 is 11 residues long. With 8 bases removed from V and 2 bases from J, the gap between germline ends came to 6 bases. CDR3 nucleotide sequence: TGTGCCAGCGCGGGGCAAGAGACCCAGTACTTC. This sequence encodes CASAGQETQYF. Full variable domain (missing parts from reference TRBV2 and TRBJ2-5): EPEVTQTPSHQVTQMGQEVILRCVPISNHLYFYWYRQILGQKVEFLVSFYNNEISEKSEIFDDQFSVERPDGSNFTLKIRSTKLEDSAMYFCASAGQETQYFGPGTRLLVL.

The chain joins TRBV3-1 (or the pseudogene TRBV3-2) to TRBJ1-1; the D gene is possibly TRBD1 (5 bases). The CDR3 contains 18 residues. V was pared by 5 bases and J by 0 bases, with 22 bases between. The germline V gene encodes CDR1 LGHDT and CDR2 YNNKEL (reference sequence). CDR3 sequence reads: CASSKPGGALNMNTEAFF. Written as DNA, the CDR3 is TGTGCCAGCAGCAAGCCCGGTGGGGCACTTAATATGAACACTGAAGCTTTCTTT.

The rearrangement joins TRBV19 to TRBJ2-1; D might be TRBD1 (6 bases). Germline loops: CDR1 LNHDA, CDR2 SQIVND (reference sequence). The CDR3 loop spans 16 amino acids. The V end was cut by 3 bases, the J end by 6 bases, with 18 bases between. The CDR3: CASSIPGTSSGNEQFF. CDR3 DNA: TGTGCCAGTAGTATCCCCGGGACATCCTCGGGCAATGAGCAGTTCTTC.

The J gene is TRBJ2-7, the V gene TRBV5-1; a possible D gene is TRBD1 (6 bases). The CDR3 totals 15 residues. V lost 0 bases and J 0 bases, leaving 10 bases between the germline ends. Per germline, CDR1 SGHRS and CDR2 YFSETQ. The CDR3 nucleotides read TGCGCCAGCAGCTTGGAGACAGGCAGCTCCTACGAGCAGTACTTC. Its translation is CASSLETGSSYEQYF. Full variable domain (missing parts from reference TRBV5-1 and TRBJ2-7): KAGVTQTPRYLIKTRGQQVTLSCSPISGHRSVSWYQQTPGQGLQFLFEYFSETQRNKGNFPGRFSGRQFSNSRSEMNVSTLELGDSALYLCASSLETGSSYEQYFGPGTRLTVT.

This clone was seen more than once but under ten times. This chain joins TRBV2 and TRBJ1-3, with a tentative D call TRBD1 (5 bases). V shed 6 bases and J shed 0 bases, with 12 bases lying between them. Germline V gene lookup returns CDR1 SNHLY and CDR2 FYNNEI. This CDR3 has 15 amino acids. Here the CDR3 reads CASSLGRLSGNTIYF. The CDR3 DNA follows: TGTGCCAGCAGCCTGGGACGGCTCTCTGGAAACACCATATATTTT.

CDR3: CASSQDWGVGNTIYF. In DNA form, the CDR3 reads TGCGCCAGCAGCCAAGACTGGGGGGTCGGAAACACCATATATTTT. The chain joins TRBV4-3 to TRBJ1-3; weak D call: TRBD1 (5 bases). The V gene lost 0 bases and the J gene lost 4 bases, with 10 bases spanning the gap. Germline CDR1 is LGHNA and CDR2 is YSLEER. CDR3 length: 15 amino acids.

The chain joins TRBV7-9 to TRBJ2-5; TRBD1 aligns across 7 bases. V lost 5 bases and J lost 5; bases outside the gene matches: 11. CDR1 and CDR2 (germline): SEHNR, FQNEAQ (reference sequence). The CDR3 spans 15 residues. CDR3 loop: CASSRTGSSGETQYF. Written as DNA, the CDR3 is TGTGCCAGCAGCCGGACAGGCTCCTCTGGGGAGACCCAGTACTTC.

This clone came up once. The chain has TRBV11-2 and TRBJ1-2, with 8 bases matching TRBD1. The CDR3 consists of 15 residues. After removal of 1 base from V and 3 bases from J, the junction contained 4 bases not matched to a gene. The germline V gene has CDR1 SGHAT and CDR2 FQNNGV. This CDR3 reads CASSLAAGGDYGYTF. DNA of the CDR3: TGTGCCAGCAGCTTAGCGGCAGGGGGCGACTATGGCTACACCTTC.

The V call is TRBV7-8, the J call TRBJ2-5; TRBD1 aligns across 7 bases. CDR1 SGHVS and CDR2 FQNEAQ come from the germline V gene. V lost 5 bases and J lost 9; bases outside the gene matches: 12. This CDR3 contains 14 residues. The CDR3 DNA sequence: TGTGCCAGCAGCACCGGGACAGCCAAGGAGGCCCAGTACTTC. As protein: CASSTGTAKEAQYF.

V usage is TRBV6-1 and J usage is TRBJ1-6; D remains ambiguous. Trimming removed 2 bases at V and 5 bases at J, with 13 bases between. The CDR3 has 16 amino acids. Germline V gene lookup returns CDR1 MNHNS and CDR2 SASEGT. CDR3 in amino acids: CASSESTLAHNSPLHF. In nucleotides, the CDR3 is TGTGCCAGCAGTGAAAGTACTCTGGCACATAATTCACCCCTCCACTTT.